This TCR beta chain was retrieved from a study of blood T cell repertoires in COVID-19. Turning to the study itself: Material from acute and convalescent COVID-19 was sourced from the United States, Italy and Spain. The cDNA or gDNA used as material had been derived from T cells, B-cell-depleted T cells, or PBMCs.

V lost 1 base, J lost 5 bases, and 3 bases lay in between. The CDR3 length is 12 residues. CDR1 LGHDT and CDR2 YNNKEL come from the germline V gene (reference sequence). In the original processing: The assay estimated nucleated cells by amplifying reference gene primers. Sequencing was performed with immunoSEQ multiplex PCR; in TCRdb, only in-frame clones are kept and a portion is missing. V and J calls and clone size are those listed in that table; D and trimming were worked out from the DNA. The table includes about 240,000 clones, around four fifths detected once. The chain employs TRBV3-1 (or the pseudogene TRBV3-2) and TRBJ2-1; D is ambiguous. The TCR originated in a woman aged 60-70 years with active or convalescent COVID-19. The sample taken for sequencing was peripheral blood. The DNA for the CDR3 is TGTGCCAGCAGCCAAGCCGACAATGAGCAGTTCTTC. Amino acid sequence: CASSQADNEQFF.